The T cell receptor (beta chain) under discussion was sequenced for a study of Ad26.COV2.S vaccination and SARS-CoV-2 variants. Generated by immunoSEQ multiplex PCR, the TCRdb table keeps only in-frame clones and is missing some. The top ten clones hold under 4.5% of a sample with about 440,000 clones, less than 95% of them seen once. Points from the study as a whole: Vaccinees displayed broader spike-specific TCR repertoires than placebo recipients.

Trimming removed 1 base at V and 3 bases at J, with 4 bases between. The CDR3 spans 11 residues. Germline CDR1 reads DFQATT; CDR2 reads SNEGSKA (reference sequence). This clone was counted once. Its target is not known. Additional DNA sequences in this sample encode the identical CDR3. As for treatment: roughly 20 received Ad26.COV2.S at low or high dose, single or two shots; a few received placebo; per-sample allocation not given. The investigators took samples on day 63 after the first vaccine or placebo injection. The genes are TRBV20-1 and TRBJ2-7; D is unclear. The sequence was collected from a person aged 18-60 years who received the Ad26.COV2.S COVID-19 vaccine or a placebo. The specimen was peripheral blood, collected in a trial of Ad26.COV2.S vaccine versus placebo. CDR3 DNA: TGCAGTGCTAGAGCCGGCTACGAGCAGTACTTC. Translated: CSARAGYEQYF.